This T cell receptor (beta chain) was retrieved from a study of PD-1 blockade in classical Hodgkin lymphoma. General study results and limits: Factors driving the repertoire differences, possibly disease activity or prior therapy, remain undefined. Reports described newly diagnosed patients as having lower baseline TCR diversity than healthy donors.

Profiled with immunoSEQ multiplex PCR; TCRdb holds only in-frame clones, not every one. The profile shows approximately 47,000 clones, approximately 91% of them singletons. Stated time point: newly diagnosed, previously untreated cHL patient sample. Untreated, newly diagnosed classical Hodgkin lymphoma PBMCs were comparators. Concerning this clone itself: Its specificity is not known.

J gave up 7 bases and V 6 bases, and 12 bases lay outside the gene matches. CDR3 length: 18 amino acids. CDR1 is SNHLY, CDR2 FYNNEI, per germline. This rearrangement joins TRBV2 to TRBJ2-1; TRBD2 matches 16 bases. The sequenced sample consisted of peripheral blood mononuclear cells (PBMCs). This TCR came from a human donor with classical Hodgkin lymphoma. CDR3 region: CASSRGTSGRALGNEQFF. The CDR3 region has the DNA TGTGCCAGCAGCCGAGGGACTAGCGGGAGGGCGCTAGGGAATGAGCAGTTCTTC.